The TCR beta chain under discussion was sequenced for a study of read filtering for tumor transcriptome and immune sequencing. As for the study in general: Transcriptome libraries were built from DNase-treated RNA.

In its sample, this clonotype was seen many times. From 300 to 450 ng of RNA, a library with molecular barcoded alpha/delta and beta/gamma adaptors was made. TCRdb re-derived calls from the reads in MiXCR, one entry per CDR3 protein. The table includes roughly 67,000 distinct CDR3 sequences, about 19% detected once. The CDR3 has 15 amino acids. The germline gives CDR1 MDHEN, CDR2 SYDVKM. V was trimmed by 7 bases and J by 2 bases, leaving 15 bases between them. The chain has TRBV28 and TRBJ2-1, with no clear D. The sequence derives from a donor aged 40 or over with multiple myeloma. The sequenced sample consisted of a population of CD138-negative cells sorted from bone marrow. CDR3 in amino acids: CASNRRSEAYNEQFF. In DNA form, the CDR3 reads TGTGCCAGCAACCGTAGGAGCGAAGCCTACAATGAGCAGTTCTTC. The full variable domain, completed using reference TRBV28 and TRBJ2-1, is DVKVTQSSRYLVKRTGEKVFLECVQDMDHENMFWYRQDPGLGLRLIYFSYDVKMKEKGDIPEGYSVSREKKERFSLILESASTNQTSMYLCASNRRSEAYNEQFFGPGTRLTVL.